The next 26 T cell receptor beta chains were all read from a single sample in a study of T cell changes during pregnancy in multiple sclerosis. Sequenced by immunoSEQ multiplex PCR; TCRdb stores in-frame clones only, minus some. The sample has just under 65,000 clones, 90% to 95% seen once. Sample: peripheral blood, taken in the third trimester of pregnancy. The receptors were gathered from a female donor in good health, enrolled as a control in a pregnancy study.

The genes are TRBV9 and TRBJ2-3, with 10 bases matching TRBD2. V lost 4 bases to trimming and J lost 2 bases; unmatched junction nucleotides: 4. In germline, CDR1 is SGDLS, CDR2 YYNGEE. The CDR3 sequence is 15 residues long. CDR3 DNA: TGTGCCAGCAGCATTGGACTAGCGGACACAGATACGCAGTATTTT. Amino acids: CASSIGLADTDTQYF.

The table lists this clone with a count of one. The gene calls are TRBV5-1 and TRBJ2-5, with D possibly being TRBD1 (6 bases). V was trimmed by 0 bases and J by 1 base, leaving 10 bases between them. CDR1 and CDR2 from the germline V gene are SGHRS and YFSETQ. The CDR3 covers 15 residues. CDR3 sequence: CASSLAIQGQETQYF. As DNA, the CDR3 is TGCGCCAGCAGCTTGGCAATACAGGGCCAAGAGACCCAGTACTTC. The variable domain in full, completed from reference TRBV5-1 and TRBJ2-5, reads KAGVTQTPRYLIKTRGQQVTLSCSPISGHRSVSWYQQTPGQGLQFLFEYFSETQRNKGNFPGRFSGRQFSNSRSEMNVSTLELGDSALYLCASSLAIQGQETQYFGPGTRLLVL.

The chain links TRBV7-9 to TRBJ2-7; D is perhaps TRBD2 (6 bases). V gave up 4 bases and J gave up 3 bases, with 16 bases separating them. The CDR3 extends over 15 amino acids. Germline CDR1 and CDR2: SEHNR and FQNEAQ (reference sequence). DNA of the CDR3: TGTGCCAGCAGCTCCCAGTGGGAGGCGGGCTACGAGCAGTACTTC. Amino acid sequence: CASSSQWEAGYEQYF.

The chain carries TRBV19 and TRBJ2-1; TRBD1 agrees at 8 bases. CDR1 and CDR2 (germline): LNHDA, SQIVND (reference sequence). Trimming took 5 bases from V and 8 from J; bases not matched to a gene: 8. The CDR3 length is 14 residues. This CDR3 is CASSSDRGIDEQFF. The CDR3, as DNA: TGTGCCAGTAGTTCCGACAGGGGCATAGATGAGCAGTTCTTC.

The genes are TRBV4-1 and TRBJ2-7; TRBD1 aligns across 7 bases. Trimming removed 5 bases from V and 3 bases from J; junction bases left unmatched: 7. In germline, CDR1 is MGHRA, CDR2 YSYEKL. The CDR3 is 14 amino acids. The chain's CDR3 is CASSYPGQIYEQYF. The CDR3 coding sequence is TGCGCCAGCAGCTACCCGGGACAGATCTACGAGCAGTACTTC.

This chain connects TRBV5-4 to TRBJ1-2; TRBD1 matches at 7 bases. V trimming: 4 bases; J trimming: 0 bases; junction bases outside the gene matches: 6. Germline values: CDR1 SGHNT, CDR2 YYREEE (reference sequence). CDR3 length: 15 residues. The CDR3: CASSPGTATNYGYTF. The CDR3, as DNA: TGTGCCAGCAGCCCTGGGACAGCAACTAACTATGGCTACACCTTC.

The chain couples TRBV2 to TRBJ1-5, with 11 bases fitting TRBD1. Germline trimming cut 5 bases from V and 6 bases from J; bases unmatched to any gene: 6. Germline CDR1 and CDR2: SNHLY and FYNNEI. CDR3 size: 15 residues. The CDR3 coding sequence is TGTGCCAGCAGTACTCATGGGACAGGGGGTCAGCCCCAGCATTTT. Protein sequence: CASSTHGTGGQPQHF.

J is TRBJ2-7 and V is TRBV7-9, with 7 bases that match TRBD1. The V gene end was trimmed by 4 bases and the J gene end by 2 bases; junction bases not matched to a gene: 5. The CDR3 sequence is 14 residues long. Germline V lookup: CDR1 SEHNR, CDR2 FQNEAQ (reference sequence). CDR3: CASSSQGSAYEQYF. The CDR3 DNA reads as TGTGCCAGCAGCTCACAGGGGAGCGCCTACGAGCAGTACTTC.

The CDR3 spells CASSPPDRSGANVLTF. CDR3 coding DNA: TGTGCCAGCAGTCCACCGGACAGGTCTGGGGCCAACGTCCTGACTTTC. V gene TRBV27 combines with J gene TRBJ2-6, with 7 bases matching TRBD1. Looked up from germline, CDR1 is MNHEY and CDR2 is SMNVEV (reference sequence). V lost 5 bases to trimming and J lost 1 base; unmatched junction nucleotides: 5. The CDR3 length is 16 residues.

This clone was detected a few times. The chain recombines TRBV2 with TRBJ1-1; tentatively, D is TRBD1 (5 bases). The CDR3 has 13 residues. The germline CDR1 and CDR2 sequences are SNHLY and FYNNEI. Between the trimmed V and J ends, which lost 4 bases and 5 bases, there was a span of 11 bases. CDR3 in amino acids: CASSGRGGTEAFF. The CDR3 DNA reads TGTGCCAGCAGTGGACGGGGGGGGACTGAAGCTTTCTTT.

This chain links TRBV30 with TRBJ2-1; 9 bases line up with TRBD2. Trimming took 0 bases from V and 9 from J; bases not matched to a gene: 6. This CDR3 has 14 amino acids. Germline CDR1 GTSNPN, CDR2 SVGIG (reference sequence). The CDR3 nucleotides read TGTGCCTGGAGTGTTCGGCGGGGGGGCGGTGAGCAGTTCTTC. Its translation: CAWSVRRGGGEQFF.

V and J are TRBV27 and TRBJ2-7, with 8 bases fitting TRBD1. With 2 bases clipped from V and 5 bases from J, the junction kept 5 bases outside the gene matches. Germline CDR1 and CDR2: MNHEY and SMNVEV (reference sequence). The CDR3 consists of 14 residues. The CDR3 loop reads CASSLIGTGDEQYF. The CDR3, as DNA: TGTGCCAGCAGTTTAATTGGGACAGGCGACGAGCAGTACTTC.

The chain combines TRBV9 with TRBJ2-5; 8 nucleotides agree with TRBD2. Germline V lookup: CDR1 SGDLS, CDR2 YYNGEE. After removal of 0 bases from V and 4 bases from J, the junction contained 5 bases not matched to a gene. This CDR3 has 15 amino acids. The CDR3 DNA sequence: TGTGCCAGCAGCGTAGCTACGGGGGGGGGAGAGACCCAGTACTTC. It specifies CASSVATGGGETQYF.

With regard to this clone: An end of the junction does not agree with germline; a read error may underlie this. The chain is built from TRBV7-7 and TRBJ2-1; 8 bases are a match to TRBD2. CDR3 length: 16 residues. Per germline, CDR1 SSHAT and CDR2 FNYEAQ (reference sequence). The CDR3 spells CASSLGGGGPGDEQFF. The CDR3 DNA sequence: TGTGCTAGCAGCTTAGGTGGCGGGGGGCCGGGGGATGAGCAGTTCTTC. The complete variable domain, with remaining parts taken from reference TRBV7-7 and TRBJ2-1, reads GAGVSQSPRYKVTKRGQDVTLRCDPISSHATLYWYQQALGQGPEFLTYFNYEAQPDKSGLPSDRFSAERPEGSISTLTIQRTEQRDSAMYRCASSLGGGGPGDEQFFGPGTRLTVL.

V and J are TRBV29-1 and TRBJ1-1; no definite D call. With 4 bases removed from V and 5 bases from J, the gap between germline ends came to 35 bases. Germline CDR1 is SQVTM and CDR2 is ANQGSEA. This CDR3 has 20 residues. The CDR3 bases are TGCAGCGTTGTAAAGATGCGGTCGCGTAACCCCCCGCCCCTTCGGACTGAAGCTTTCTTT. It encodes CSVVKMRSRNPPPLRTEAFF.

The genes are TRBV5-4 and TRBJ2-7; possibly TRBD2 for D (6 bases). Trimming left V 1 base short and J 7 bases short, with 9 bases between. The CDR3 is 12 residues long. Germline V CDR1 and CDR2: SGHNT, YYREEE (reference sequence). Written as DNA, the CDR3 is TGTGCCAGCAGCTTGTGGGACTCGGAGCAGTACTTC. It is translated as CASSLWDSEQYF.

The chain combines TRBV5-1 with TRBJ1-3; D possibly corresponds to TRBD1 (5 bases). CDR1 and CDR2 (germline): SGHRS, YFSETQ. Trimming stripped 0 bases from V and 0 bases from J, with 10 bases between. The CDR3 covers 16 residues. In DNA form, the CDR3 reads TGCGCCAGCAGCTTGGGCCCGGGGGACTCTGGAAACACCATATATTTT. It codes for CASSLGPGDSGNTIYF.

This rearrangement joins TRBV27 to TRBJ2-1; 7 bases map to TRBD1. CDR1 and CDR2 from the germline V gene are MNHEY and SMNVEV (reference sequence). The CDR3 extends over 14 amino acids. J was trimmed by 8 bases and V by 3 bases; bases with no gene match: 7. Here the CDR3 reads CASSFGTEGDEQFF. DNA of the CDR3: TGTGCCAGCAGTTTTGGGACAGAGGGCGATGAGCAGTTCTTC.

V and J are TRBV11-3 and TRBJ1-6; the D is unclear. The ends were cut back, 1 base at V and 10 bases at J, with 8 bases in the middle. This CDR3 is built from 13 residues. The germline CDR1 and CDR2 sequences are SGHNT and YENEEA. CDR3 sequence reads: CASSLGGLSPLHF. As DNA, the CDR3 is TGTGCCAGCAGCTTAGGAGGGTTATCACCCCTCCACTTT.

This chain uses TRBV29-1 with TRBJ1-1, with 8 nucleotides matching TRBD1. The ends lost 7 bases at V and 1 base at J; junction bases unmatched: 8. The CDR3 sequence is 14 residues long. Per the germline V gene, CDR1 is SQVTM and CDR2 is ANQGSEA. The CDR3 reads CSGGQVGGNTEAFF. The CDR3, as DNA: TGCAGCGGGGGACAGGTTGGAGGGAACACTGAAGCTTTCTTT.

The genes are TRBV7-8 and TRBJ2-1; 12 nucleotides match TRBD2. V shed 6 bases and J 8 bases; nucleotides not matched to a gene: 11. The CDR3 sequence is 16 residues long. Germline loops: CDR1 SGHVS, CDR2 FQNEAQ. CDR3 region: CASRGMTSGSWDEQFF. CDR3 nucleotides: TGTGCCAGCAGGGGGATGACTAGCGGGAGTTGGGATGAGCAGTTCTTC.

The CDR3 DNA follows: TGTGCCAGCAGCCAAGATGGCCAGGGGGCTGGTGAAAAACTGTTTTTT. This encodes CASSQDGQGAGEKLFF. The gene calls are TRBV14 and TRBJ1-4; TRBD1 aligns across 8 bases. The CDR3 runs to 16 residues. Per the germline V gene, CDR1 is SGHDN and CDR2 is FVKESK. Unmatched junction bases numbered 7, after V lost 0 bases and J lost 7 bases. The complete variable domain, with remaining parts taken from reference TRBV14 and TRBJ1-4, reads EAGVTQFPSHSVIEKGQTVTLRCDPISGHDNLYWYRRVMGKEIKFLLHFVKESKQDESGMPNNRFLAERTGGTYSTLKVQPAELEDSGVYFCASSQDGQGAGEKLFFGSGTQLSVL.

As DNA, the CDR3 is TGTGCCAGCAGCTTTGAGGCAGGGGCCACCGGGGAGCTGTTTTTT. It encodes CASSFEAGATGELFF. The chain has TRBV7-8 and TRBJ2-2, with D perhaps matching TRBD1 (6 bases). This CDR3 comprises 15 residues. Trimming took 3 bases from V and 4 from J, leaving 12 bases between them. Germline CDR1 SGHVS, CDR2 FQNEAQ. Using reference TRBV7-8 and TRBJ2-2 for the parts outside the CDR3, the full variable domain is GAGVSQSPRYKVAKRGQDVALRCDPISGHVSLFWYQQALGQGPEFLTYFQNEAQLDKSGLPSDRFFAERPEGSVSTLKIQRTQQEDSAVYLCASSFEAGATGELFFGEGSRLTVL.

J is TRBJ2-5 and V is TRBV5-1, with 7 bases identical to TRBD1. This CDR3 spans 16 amino acids. Germline CDR1 is SGHRS and CDR2 is YFSETQ. Losses at the gene ends were 2 bases for V and 2 bases for J; bases not matched to a gene: 9. The CDR3 loop reads CASSFDRVGRQETQYF. For the CDR3, the DNA is TGCGCCAGCAGCTTCGACAGGGTGGGGAGACAAGAGACCCAGTACTTC. Using reference TRBV5-1 and TRBJ2-5 for the parts outside the CDR3, the full variable domain is KAGVTQTPRYLIKTRGQQVTLSCSPISGHRSVSWYQQTPGQGLQFLFEYFSETQRNKGNFPGRFSGRQFSNSRSEMNVSTLELGDSALYLCASSFDRVGRQETQYFGPGTRLLVL.

The chain joins TRBV9 to TRBJ2-3; 7 bases line up with TRBD2. From germline, CDR1 is SGDLS and CDR2 YYNGEE. V shed 0 bases, J shed 0 bases, and the junction held 4 bases outside the gene matches. The CDR3 runs to 16 residues. The CDR3, as DNA: TGTGCCAGCAGCGTAGCTAGCGGTGCTAGCACAGATACGCAGTATTTT. This translates into CASSVASGASTDTQYF.

V and J are TRBV7-6 and TRBJ2-2; D call uncertain. Germline assignment: CDR1 SGHVS and CDR2 FNYEAQ. This CDR3 is built from 14 residues. V lost 3 bases and J 4 bases, leaving 9 bases between the germline ends. The CDR3 reads CASSLSRGTGELFF. CDR3 bases: TGTGCCAGCAGCTTGTCTAGAGGCACCGGGGAGCTGTTTTTT.